This T cell receptor (beta chain) stems from a study of blood T cell repertoires in COVID-19. The data were produced by immunoSEQ multiplex PCR, yet TCRdb's version contains in-frame clones alone and is incomplete. The data contain 200,000 to 250,000 clones, approximately 86% of them seen just once; the ten biggest clones take up more than 2.5%. Unmatched junction bases numbered 8, after V lost 5 bases and J lost 4 bases. The CDR3 length is 16 residues. CDR1 is SGHAT, CDR2 FQDESV, per germline (reference sequence). This sequence was found in a woman aged 30 to 39 who had recovered from COVID-19. Sequences were obtained from peripheral blood. The chain recombines TRBV11-1 with TRBJ2-1; TRBD2 agrees at 10 bases. The CDR3 DNA reads TGTGCCAGCAGCGATCGAGCGGGGGGGATTTACAATGAGCAGTTCTTC. Its translation is CASSDRAGGIYNEQFF.